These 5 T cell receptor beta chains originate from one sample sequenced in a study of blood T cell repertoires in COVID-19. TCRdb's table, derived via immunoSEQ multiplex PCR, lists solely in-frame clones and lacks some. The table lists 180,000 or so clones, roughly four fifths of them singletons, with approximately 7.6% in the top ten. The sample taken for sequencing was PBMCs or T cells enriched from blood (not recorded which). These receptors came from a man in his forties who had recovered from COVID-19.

The CDR3 coding sequence is TGTGCCAGTAGTATCACAGGCATCAGCTCCTATAATTCACCCCTCCACTTT. Its translation: CASSITGISSYNSPLHF. The chain recombines TRBV19 with TRBJ1-6; possible D gene TRBD1, 5 bases. V was cut by 3 bases and J by 0 bases, with 12 bases left in between. The CDR3 covers 17 residues. The germline V gene has CDR1 LNHDA and CDR2 SQIVND (reference sequence).

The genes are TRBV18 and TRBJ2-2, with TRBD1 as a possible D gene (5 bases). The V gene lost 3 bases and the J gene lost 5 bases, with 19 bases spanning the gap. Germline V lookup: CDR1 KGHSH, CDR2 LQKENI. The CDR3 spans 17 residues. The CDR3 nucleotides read TGTGCCAGCTCACCTTTGCTAACAGGAGTAGAGACCGGGGAGCTGTTTTTT. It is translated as CASSPLLTGVETGELFF.

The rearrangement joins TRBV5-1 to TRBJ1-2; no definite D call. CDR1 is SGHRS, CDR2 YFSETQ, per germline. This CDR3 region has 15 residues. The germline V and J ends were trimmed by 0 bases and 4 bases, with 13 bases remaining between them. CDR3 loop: CASSLAWESGYGYTF. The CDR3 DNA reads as TGCGCCAGCAGCTTGGCCTGGGAGAGCGGCTATGGCTACACCTTC. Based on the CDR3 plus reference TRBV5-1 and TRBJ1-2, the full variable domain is KAGVTQTPRYLIKTRGQQVTLSCSPISGHRSVSWYQQTPGQGLQFLFEYFSETQRNKGNFPGRFSGRQFSNSRSEMNVSTLELGDSALYLCASSLAWESGYGYTFGSGTRLTVV.

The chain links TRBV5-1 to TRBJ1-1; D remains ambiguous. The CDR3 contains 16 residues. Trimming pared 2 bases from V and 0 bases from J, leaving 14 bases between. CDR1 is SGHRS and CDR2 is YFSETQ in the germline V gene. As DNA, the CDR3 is TGCGCCAGCAGCTTTTCTCAGGAGGATATGAACACTGAAGCTTTCTTT. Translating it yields CASSFSQEDMNTEAFF.

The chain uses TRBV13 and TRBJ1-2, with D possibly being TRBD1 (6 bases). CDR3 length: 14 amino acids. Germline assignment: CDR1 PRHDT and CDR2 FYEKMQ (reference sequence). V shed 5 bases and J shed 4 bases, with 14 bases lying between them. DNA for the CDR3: TGTGCCAGCAGCGGCTTGTCAGGGGCCTATGGCTACACCTTC. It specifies CASSGLSGAYGYTF.